The sequence of this T cell receptor (beta chain) was determined in a study of molecular identifiers for immune sequencing clone quantification. For the study at large: Sequencing covered four of five parts into which replicate RNA from roughly 18,000 or 92,000 naive CD8 cells was split. Notes on the study in general: Clone sizes could be underestimated for highly expanded clones when identical TCR molecules share a barcode. Spiked Jurkat TCR RNA equivalent to one cell reportedly surfaced among 900,000 to 1,000,000 naive cells.

This CDR3 has 16 amino acids. The trim removed 6 bases at V and 2 bases at J, leaving 8 bases unmatched. This clonotype has just a few counts. Its antigen is currently unknown. Listed TCR primers and previously described methods were used for bulk TCR libraries. TCRdb processed the PCR reads anew with MiXCR; each CDR3 protein has one entry. The sample contains 460,000 or so distinct CDR3 sequences, about 20% of which appear only once. The origin of this receptor is a human donor in good health. Some libraries in this study had Jurkat cell RNA spiked in. Sequencing used naive CD8+ T cells from blood, with Jurkat cell RNA spiked in. Subset denoted: FACS-sorted CD8+CD4-CCR7+CD45RA+ naive T cells. J is TRBJ2-2 and V is TRBV12-3 or TRBV12-4; 8 positions agree with TRBD1. The CDR3 loop is CASSWTGNPNTGELFF. The CDR3 DNA follows: TGTGCCAGCAGCTGGACAGGGAACCCCAACACCGGGGAGCTGTTTTTT.